A single sample gave rise to the 15 T cell receptor beta chains below, sequenced in a study of cytomegalovirus exposure and HLA in healthy donors. TCRdb keeps only in-frame clones here, not all; method: immunoSEQ multiplex PCR. This table holds about 160,000 clones, about nine tenths found once. The sequencing sample was made of PBMCs. The receptor set was obtained from a woman in her 30s in good health and CMV-seronegative.

The CDR3 protein is CASSPGGSYEQYF. CDR3 DNA: TGTGCCAGCAGCCCGGGGGGGTCCTACGAGCAGTACTTC. The chain joins TRBV5-4 to TRBJ2-7; 8 bases are a match to TRBD2. Germline-derived CDR1 and CDR2 are SGHNT and YYREEE (reference sequence). There are 13 residues in the CDR3. Trimming took 4 bases from V and 1 from J; bases not matched to a gene: 1. Looking up the rest from reference TRBV5-4 and TRBJ2-7 gives the full variable domain: ETGVTQSPTHLIKTRGQQVTLRCSSQSGHNTVSWYQQALGQGPQFIFQYYREEENGRGNFPPRFSGLQFPNYSSELNVNALELDDSALYLCASSPGGSYEQYFGPGTRLTVT.

V and J are TRBV20-1 and TRBJ1-1; D remains unclear. This CDR3 has 11 amino acids. Germline V CDR1 and CDR2: DFQATT, SNEGSKA (reference sequence). The ends were cut back, 0 bases at V and 5 bases at J, with 4 bases in the middle. CDR3 in DNA: TGCAGTGCTAGAGATGAGACTGAAGCTTTCTTT. Translating it yields CSARDETEAFF.

The chain is built from TRBV4-2 and TRBJ2-7, with 9 positions matching TRBD2. Germline V lookup: CDR1 LGHNA, CDR2 YNFKEQ. V was pared by 0 bases and J by 4 bases, with 7 bases of the junction left unmatched. The CDR3 has 16 amino acids. DNA of the CDR3: TGTGCCAGCAGCCAAGATCTGGAAGCGGGAGGTTACGAGCAGTACTTC. Protein sequence: CASSQDLEAGGYEQYF.

The chain uses TRBV7-3 and TRBJ2-1; TRBD2 matches at 8 bases. V shed 5 bases, J shed 6 bases, and the junction held 3 bases outside the gene matches. Germline loops: CDR1 SGHTA, CDR2 FQGTGA. The CDR3 is 13 amino acids. The CDR3: CASSPTSGNEQFF. The CDR3 nucleotides are TGTGCCAGCAGCCCTACTAGCGGCAATGAGCAGTTCTTC.

The chain joins TRBV6-6 to TRBJ2-3; D is ambiguous. Trimming took 7 bases from V and 1 from J, leaving 9 bases between them. Per germline, CDR1 MNHNY and CDR2 SVGAGI (reference sequence). CDR3 length: 13 residues. The CDR3 DNA follows: TGTGCCAGCATTCAATCTGGCACAGATACGCAGTATTTT. Translating gives CASIQSGTDTQYF.

The chain combines TRBV5-6 with TRBJ1-1; D remains ambiguous. The V end lost 2 bases, the J end lost 1 base, and 6 bases lay between the germline ends. CDR3 size: 13 residues. Germline V gives CDR1 SGHDT, CDR2 YYEEEE. In DNA form, the CDR3 reads TGTGCCAGCAGCTTAGGAGAGAACACTGAAGCTTTCTTT. The encoded protein is CASSLGENTEAFF.

CDR3 nucleotide sequence: TGTGCCAGCAGTTTTTCAGGGCAAGAGACCCAGTACTTC. Its translation is CASSFSGQETQYF. The chain joins TRBV27 to TRBJ2-5, with a tentative D call TRBD1 (5 bases). CDR1 is MNHEY and CDR2 is SMNVEV in the germline V gene (reference sequence). The CDR3 contains 13 residues. V was clipped by 3 bases and J by 2 bases, with 7 bases between them.

The V gene is TRBV4-3, the J gene TRBJ2-1, with a weak D call TRBD1 (5 bases). V lost 0 bases and J lost 0, with 6 bases in between. This CDR3 region has 15 residues. Germline-derived CDR1 and CDR2 are LGHNA and YSLEER. This CDR3 is CASSQDRVSYNEQFF. The CDR3 nucleotides are TGCGCCAGCAGCCAAGACAGGGTCTCCTACAATGAGCAGTTCTTC.

In DNA, the CDR3 is TGTGCCAGTAATCCTGACACGGGGAACACTGAAGCTTTCTTT. Protein: CASNPDTGNTEAFF. The chain joins TRBV19 to TRBJ1-1; D is unresolved. CDR1 is LNHDA, CDR2 SQIVND, per germline (reference sequence). The V gene lost 7 bases and the J gene lost 1 base, with 13 bases spanning the gap. This CDR3 contains 14 residues.

This clone has just one count. CDR3 region: CASSQITASGVGEQFF. In DNA form, the CDR3 reads TGCGCCAGCAGCCAGATAACGGCTAGCGGGGTTGGTGAGCAGTTCTTC. This chain uses TRBV4-1 with TRBJ2-1, with TRBD2 identical over 9 bases. The V and J ends lost 3 bases and 9 bases, in that order; junction bases with no gene match: 12. The CDR3 has 16 amino acids. Germline V CDR1 and CDR2: MGHRA, YSYEKL.

This chain links TRBV19 with TRBJ2-1, with D possibly being TRBD2 (5 bases). Germline V gene sequence: CDR1 LNHDA, CDR2 SQIVND (reference sequence). Trimming stripped 5 bases from V and 7 bases from J, with 15 bases between. The CDR3 contains 14 residues. CDR3 in amino acids: CASSPNTRLNEQFF. As DNA, the CDR3 is TGTGCCAGTAGTCCGAATACTAGACTAAATGAGCAGTTCTTC.

V gene TRBV18 combines with J gene TRBJ2-1; perhaps D is TRBD1 or TRBD2 (5 bases each). Trimming pared 0 bases from V and 6 bases from J, leaving 6 bases between. Germline V lookup: CDR1 KGHSH, CDR2 LQKENI. This CDR3 has 13 amino acids. CDR3 in amino acids: CASSPPGVNEQFF. The CDR3 region has the DNA TGTGCCAGCTCACCACCGGGGGTCAATGAGCAGTTCTTC. The entire variable domain, with the rest obtained from reference TRBV18 and TRBJ2-1, is as follows: NAGVMQNPRHLVRRRGQEARLRCSPMKGHSHVYWYRQLPEEGLKFMVYLQKENIIDESGMPKERFSAEFPKEGPSILRIQQVVRGDSAAYFCASSPPGVNEQFFGPGTRLTVL.

This clone was counted a single time. The CDR3 sequence is CASSPTRSGELFF. The CDR3 DNA follows: TGTGCCAGCAGCCCCACTAGGAGCGGGGAGCTGTTTTTT. The chain couples TRBV7-9 to TRBJ2-2; possible D gene TRBD2, 5 bases. The CDR3 loop spans 13 amino acids. CDR1 and CDR2 from the germline V gene are SEHNR and FQNEAQ (reference sequence). The V end was cut by 5 bases, the J end by 7 bases, with 11 bases between.

The rearrangement uses TRBV7-3 and TRBJ2-1; TRBD2 matches 12 bases. The CDR3 sequence is 15 residues long. Germline CDR1 and CDR2: SGHTA and FQGTGA. The V segment lost 4 bases and the J segment 7 bases; nucleotides outside the gene matches: 5. The CDR3 region is CASSYRTSGTNEQFF. The DNA for the CDR3 is TGTGCCAGCAGCTACCGGACTAGCGGGACTAATGAGCAGTTCTTC.

The J gene is TRBJ2-3, the V gene TRBV15; 8 bases match TRBD2. The CDR3 consists of 18 residues. J was trimmed by 0 bases and V by 2 bases; bases with no gene match: 10. CDR1 LNHNV and CDR2 YYDKDF come from the germline V gene (reference sequence). The CDR3 is CATSRNPTSGSSTDTQYF. CDR3 nucleotides: TGTGCCACCAGCAGAAATCCTACTAGCGGATCGAGCACAGATACGCAGTATTTT.